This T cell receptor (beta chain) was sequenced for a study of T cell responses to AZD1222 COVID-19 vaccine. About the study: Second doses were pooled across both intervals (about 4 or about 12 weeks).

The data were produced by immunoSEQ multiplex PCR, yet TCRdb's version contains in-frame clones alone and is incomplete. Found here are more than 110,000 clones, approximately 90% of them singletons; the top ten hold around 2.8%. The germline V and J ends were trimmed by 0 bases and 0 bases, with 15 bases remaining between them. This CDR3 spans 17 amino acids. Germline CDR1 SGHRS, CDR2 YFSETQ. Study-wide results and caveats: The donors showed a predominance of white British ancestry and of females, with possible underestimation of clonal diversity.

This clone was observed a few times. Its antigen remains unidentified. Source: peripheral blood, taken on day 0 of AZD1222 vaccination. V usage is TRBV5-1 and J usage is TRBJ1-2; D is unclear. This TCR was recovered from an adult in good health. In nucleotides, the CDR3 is TGCGCCAGCAGCTTGGACGGACGACGGGAAGCTAACTATGGCTACACCTTC. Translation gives CASSLDGRREANYGYTF.